This T cell receptor beta chain was retrieved from a study of response to subunit inactivated influenza vaccine. Whole-study findings and limits: Authors suggested each seasonal influenza vaccination recruits few new T cells.

This clonotype was observed a handful of times. As yet, its antigen is unknown. V gave up 0 bases and J gave up 3 bases, with 11 bases separating them. The CDR3 length is 15 residues. CDR1 is SGHDN and CDR2 is FVKESK in the germline V gene. TCRdb reprocessed the RT-PCR reads with MiXCR, giving one entry per CDR3 protein. Of 170,000 or so distinct CDR3 sequences listed, around 10% were seen once; the top ten hold under 40%. The sample here was CD8+ T cells sorted from PBMCs, taken 23 months after vaccination. V gene TRBV14 combines with J gene TRBJ1-2, with D possibly TRBD1 on 5 matching bases. The receptor's source is a man between 50 and 69 years old who received an inactivated influenza vaccine. CDR3 protein: CASSQDPGPHYGYTF. The DNA of the CDR3 is TGTGCCAGCAGCCAAGACCCGGGACCCCACTATGGCTACACCTTC.